This is a list of T cell receptor beta chains from one sample in a study of blood T cell repertoires in COVID-19. Here immunoSEQ multiplex PCR was the method, and the copy in TCRdb shows in-frame clones only, minus some. The sample yields about 160,000 clones, 80% to 90% seen once. Sequencing was done on a sample of peripheral blood. The source is a woman in her 70s with COVID-19, enrolled during active disease. CDR3s include the opening cysteine and the closing phenylalanine or tryptophan. D genes are given only for firm matches. The listing skips clone size in some rows; elsewhere it reads once, few, many or a size class.

j_gene | d_gene | abundance | v_gene | CDR3nt | CDR3aa
TRBJ1-3 | . | . | TRBV27 | TGTGCCAGCAGTGCGACAGTCTCTGGAAACACCATATATTTT | CASSATVSGNTIYF
TRBJ2-7 | . | . | TRBV18 | TGTGCCAGCGCCGGCACGGGCTCCTACGAGCAGTACTTC | CASAGTGSYEQYF
TRBJ1-4 | . | . | TRBV2 | TGTGCCAGCAGTGACGCAGCGGGAGGACCGAAACTGTTTTTT | CASSDAAGGPKLFF
TRBJ1-1 | . | . | TRBV5-1 | TGCGCCAGCAGCTTGGCAACTAACAAGAACACTGAAGCTTTCTTT | CASSLATNKNTEAFF
TRBJ2-7 | TRBD1 | . | TRBV2 | TGTGCCAGCAGAACCCGGGACAGGGCCTCCTACGAGCAGTACTTC | CASRTRDRASYEQYF
TRBJ2-2 | TRBD2 | . | TRBV7-2 | TGTGCCAGCAGCTTAGCGCTGTTAAGCGGGGGGGCGTTGACCGGGGAGCTGTTTTTT | CASSLALLSGGALTGELFF
TRBJ1-6 | . | few | TRBV3-1/TRBV3-2 | TGTGCCAGCAGCCAACGACAGACAGATTCACCCCTCCACTTT | CASSQRQTDSPLHF
TRBJ2-5 | . | . | TRBV5-1 | TGCGCCAGCAGCCGCGGGGTAGAGACCCAGTACTTC | CASSRGVETQYF
TRBJ1-1 | . | . | TRBV20-1 | TGCAGTGCTAGTGTCGGCGGGCGAACTGAAGCTTTCTTT | CSASVGGRTEAFF
TRBJ1-6 | . | . | TRBV7-2 | TGTGCCAGCGGGTTGGACAGTTTTTATAATTCACCCCTCCACTTT | CASGLDSFYNSPLHF
TRBJ2-5 | . | . | TRBV3-1/TRBV3-2 | TGTGCCAGCAGCGCACCGGGACTCTTCCAAGAGACCCAGTACTTC | CASSAPGLFQETQYF
TRBJ2-7 | TRBD2 | . | TRBV7-2 | TGTGCCAGCAGCGCGGGGGGCCGGTACGAGCAGTACTTC | CASSAGGRYEQYF
TRBJ2-3 | . | . | TRBV7-9 | TGTGCCAGCAGCTACAACACAGATACGCAGTATTTT | CASSYNTDTQYF
TRBJ2-5 | . | . | TRBV19 | TGTGCCAGTAGGCCGACTAGTCGGGAGACCCAGTACTTC | CASRPTSRETQYF
TRBJ1-2 | . | . | TRBV7-9 | TGTGCCAGCAGCTTTTCCCCGGGATCGAATACCTTC | CASSFSPGSNTF
TRBJ2-7 | . | . | TRBV5-4 | TGTGCCAGCAGCCAACCGGGACAAAGCTCCTACGAGCAGTACTTC | CASSQPGQSSYEQYF
TRBJ2-3 | TRBD1 | . | TRBV6-5 | TGTGCCAGCCCCGGGACAGGAGGGACAGATACGCAGTATTTT | CASPGTGGTDTQYF
TRBJ2-3 | TRBD2 | . | TRBV6-1 | TGTGCCAGCAGTGCCCGACTAGCGGGGGGCCCAGATACGCAGTATTTT | CASSARLAGGPDTQYF
TRBJ1-2 | . | . | TRBV9 | TGTGCCAGCAGCGTAGGGGAGGGGCAGAGCTACACCTTC | CASSVGEGQSYTF
TRBJ2-1 | . | . | TRBV10-1 | TGCGCCAGCAGTATTTCGACTAGTAGTGAGCAGTTCTTC | CASSISTSSEQFF
TRBJ2-7 | TRBD2 | . | TRBV7-8 | TGTGCCAGCAGCTTACCTAGCGGGCTCTCCTCCGAGCAGTACTTC | CASSLPSGLSSEQYF
TRBJ1-5 | . | . | TRBV28 | TGTGCCAGCAGGGTGGGCTCCAATCAGCCCCAGCATTTT | CASRVGSNQPQHF
TRBJ1-2 | . | . | TRBV6-1 | TGTGCCAGCAGTGAAGCGCTTCCGGGACGGACTACTTCTTACTACTATGGCTACACCTTC | CASSEALPGRTTSYYYGYTF
TRBJ1-1 | . | . | TRBV3-1/TRBV3-2 | TGTGCCAGCAGCCAAGCACTGGGAGGATCTGCAGCTGAAGCTTTCTTT | CASSQALGGSAAEAFF
TRBJ1-1 | . | . | TRBV7-9 | TGTGCCAGCAGCTTAGGTATGAACACTGAAGCTTTCTTT | CASSLGMNTEAFF
TRBJ1-5 | . | . | TRBV7-2 | TGTGCCAGCAGCTTAGTGGCAGTGAATCAGCCCCAGCATTTT | CASSLVAVNQPQHF
TRBJ1-5 | . | . | TRBV30 | TGTGCCTGGAATCTAGGGACATCCAATCAGCCCCAGCATTTT | CAWNLGTSNQPQHF
TRBJ2-1 | TRBD2 | . | TRBV5-1 | TGCGCCAGCAGCTTGGATGGGCGGGGGAGCTACAATGAGCAGTTCTTC | CASSLDGRGSYNEQFF
TRBJ1-2 | TRBD1 | . | TRBV18 | TGTGCCAGCTCACCAGACAGGGGCTATGGCTACACCTTC | CASSPDRGYGYTF
TRBJ2-5 | TRBD2 | . | TRBV27 | TGTGCCAGCAGTTTCAGCGGGGGGGCCGGTGAGACCCAGTACTTC | CASSFSGGAGETQYF
TRBJ1-5 | . | . | TRBV18 | TGTGCCAGCTCACCGGCAGGAGGTACAAGTACCCAGCATTTT | CASSPAGGTSTQHF
TRBJ1-3 | . | . | TRBV3-1/TRBV3-2 | TGTGCCAGCAGCCAGGGGAGTTTCTCTGGAAACACCATATATTTT | CASSQGSFSGNTIYF
TRBJ1-5 | TRBD1 | . | TRBV30 | TGTGCCTGGAGTGGGGTGACAGGGAATCAGCCCCAGCATTTT | CAWSGVTGNQPQHF
TRBJ1-5 | . | many | TRBV9 | TGTGCCAGCAGCGTAGACAGTAGCAATCAGCCCCAGCATTTT | CASSVDSSNQPQHF
TRBJ1-1 | . | . | TRBV3-1/TRBV3-2 | TGTGCCAGCAGCTCCAATTCAGGGCTTACTGAAGCTTTCTTT | CASSSNSGLTEAFF
TRBJ2-7 | . | . | TRBV4-1 | TGCGCCAGCAGCCAAGGCCAAGCAACCTACGAGCAGTACTTC | CASSQGQATYEQYF
TRBJ1-5 | . | . | TRBV28 | TGTGCCAGCAGCAGCAGGGCGTACAATCAGCCCCAGCATTTT | CASSSRAYNQPQHF
TRBJ2-7 | . | . | TRBV7-9 | TGTGCCAGCAGCGGAGACAGGAGCCCATCCTACGAGCAGTACTTC | CASSGDRSPSYEQYF
TRBJ2-7 | TRBD1 | . | TRBV19 | TGTGCCAGTACCCGACAGGGGGACAGCGAGCAGTACTTC | CASTRQGDSEQYF
TRBJ1-5 | . | . | TRBV4-2 | TGTGCCAGCAGCCCTGCCCCGGACTCGCCCCAGCATTTT | CASSPAPDSPQHF
TRBJ1-2 | . | once | TRBV27 | TGTGCCAGCAGTCCTCAGGGAAACTATGGCTACACCTTC | CASSPQGNYGYTF